Each of the 30 T cell receptor beta chains below was sequenced from the same sample in a study of molecular identifiers for immune sequencing clone quantification. One entry per CDR3 protein, called by TCRdb with MiXCR from the PCR reads. The table records some 100,000 distinct CDR3 sequences, around 20% of them present only once. The sample was naive CD8+ T cells from blood, with Jurkat cell RNA spiked in. The subset is: FACS-sorted CD8+CD4-CCR7+CD45RA+ naive T cells. The receptors originated from a human donor in good health. Some libraries in this study had Jurkat cell RNA spiked in.

This clonotype appeared many times. The rearrangement joins TRBV4-3 to TRBJ2-4; 10 bases are a match to TRBD2. The CDR3 runs 19 residues. Germline V lookup: CDR1 LGHNA, CDR2 YSLEER. The junction had 11 bases not matched to a gene; V was cut back by 0 bases and J by 3 bases. CDR3 nucleotide sequence: TGCGCCAGCAGCCAAGATCTGGTAGCGGGAGGCTGGGACAAAAACATTCAGTACTTC. Residues: CASSQDLVAGGWDKNIQYF.

This clonotype was observed at least ten times. The chain has TRBV7-9 and TRBJ1-2; D not resolved. The ends were cut back, 4 bases at V and 4 bases at J, with 10 bases in the middle. The germline CDR1 and CDR2 sequences are SEHNR and FQNEAQ (reference sequence). This CDR3 contains 13 residues. CDR3 amino acids: CASSYQASYGYTF. The CDR3 nucleotides are TGTGCCAGCAGCTACCAAGCCTCCTATGGCTACACCTTC.

This clonotype was seen many times. The J gene is TRBJ1-1, the V gene TRBV15; 8 positions agree with TRBD1. The CDR3 sequence is 19 residues long. V dropped 1 base and J dropped 7; count of bases not matched to a gene: 20. Germline V CDR1 and CDR2: LNHNV, YYDKDF (reference sequence). The chain's CDR3 is CATSRVPGTGEGPINEAFF. In DNA form, the CDR3 reads TGTGCCACCAGCAGAGTCCCTGGGACAGGTGAAGGCCCTATTAATGAAGCTTTCTTT.

The V and J genes are TRBV28 and TRBJ2-1; 9 nucleotides line up with TRBD2. There are 16 residues in the CDR3. The ends lost 6 bases at V and 2 bases at J; junction bases unmatched: 8. Germline lookup yields CDR1 MDHEN and CDR2 SYDVKM. The chain's CDR3 is CASRDYSGSPYNEQFF. The CDR3 region has the DNA TGTGCCAGCAGGGATTATAGCGGGAGTCCCTACAATGAGCAGTTCTTC.

This clonotype was seen repeatedly, ten times or more. The chain links TRBV30 to TRBJ1-1; no clear D gene. CDR1 and CDR2 (germline): GTSNPN, SVGIG (reference sequence). Trimming left V 3 bases short and J 2 bases short, with 10 bases between. The CDR3 extends over 13 amino acids. Here the CDR3 DNA reads TGTGCCTGGAGGCTTGCAGGTAACACTGAAGCTTTCTTT. Translating gives CAWRLAGNTEAFF.

Ten or more counts support this clonotype. This chain uses TRBV2 with TRBJ2-7, with TRBD2 matching over 9 bases. Trimming removed 5 bases from V and 0 bases from J; junction bases left unmatched: 5. The CDR3 consists of 15 residues. CDR1 SNHLY and CDR2 FYNNEI come from the germline V gene. The CDR3 DNA sequence: TGTGCCAGCAGTATGACTAGCGGTAGCTCCTACGAGCAGTACTTC. It specifies CASSMTSGSSYEQYF.

This clonotype was seen a few times. Mismatch with germline at one junction end may stem from a read error. The gene calls are TRBV9 and TRBJ1-3; no firm D call. This CDR3 contains 16 residues. The germline V gene has CDR1 SGDLS and CDR2 YYNGEE. The CDR3 here is CACSVAATSSGNTIYF. Written as DNA, the CDR3 is TGTGCCTGCAGCGTAGCTGCGACGTCCTCTGGAAACACCATATATTTT.

In the case of this clonotype: It may be a read error: a sequence one base away is much more abundant. V is TRBV19 and J is TRBJ2-5, with D uncertain. CDR1 and CDR2 (germline): LNHDA, SQIVND (reference sequence). The CDR3 has 13 amino acids. Between the trimmed V and J ends, which lost 5 bases and 0 bases, there was a span of 7 bases. CDR3 sequence (DNA): TGTGCCAGTAGTTGGTGGTACCAAGAGACCCAGTACTTC. It specifies CASSWWYQETQYF.

This clonotype occurred many times. The rearrangement uses TRBV4-3 and TRBJ1-1, with D unclear. The CDR3 is 16 amino acids. Germline CDR1 is LGHNA and CDR2 is YSLEER. V gave up 0 bases and J gave up 3 bases, with 14 bases separating them. DNA of the CDR3: TGCGCCAGCAGCCAAGATCGGGGAGGTGGATACACTGAAGCTTTCTTT. Encoded protein: CASSQDRGGGYTEAFF.

There are many counts of this clonotype. The chain is built from TRBV24-1 and TRBJ2-2; 7 bases map to TRBD1. V was clipped by 4 bases and J by 0 bases; unmatched bases: 7. CDR1 KGHDR and CDR2 SFDVKD come from the germline V gene. The CDR3 sequence is 17 residues long. DNA for the CDR3: TGTGCCACCAGTGAGCCCAACAGGGGACCGAACACCGGGGAGCTGTTTTTT. This encodes CATSEPNRGPNTGELFF.

This clonotype showed up many times. The chain has TRBV7-8 and TRBJ1-1, with a possible D match to TRBD1 (5 bases). There are 13 residues in the CDR3. V shed 5 bases and J shed 5 bases, with 12 bases lying between them. Germline-derived CDR1 and CDR2 are SGHVS and FQNEAQ. The CDR3, as DNA: TGTGCCAGCAGCCCAGCAGGGAGGACTGAAGCTTTCTTT. This sequence encodes CASSPAGRTEAFF.

This clonotype occurred many times. The chain recombines TRBV3-1 with TRBJ2-7; 9 nucleotides align to TRBD1. Germline CDR1 is LGHDT and CDR2 is YNNKEL (reference sequence). CDR3 length: 17 amino acids. After removal of 1 base from V and 0 bases from J, the junction contained 7 bases not matched to a gene. The CDR3 sequence is CASSQGPGQGISYEQYF. In DNA form, the CDR3 reads TGTGCCAGCAGCCAAGGTCCGGGACAGGGAATCTCCTACGAGCAGTACTTC.

A remark on this clonotype: A much larger clone is a single base away; this may be a read error. The V gene is TRBV19, the J gene TRBJ1-2; D unclear. The CDR3 extends over 14 amino acids. V lost 3 bases to trimming and J lost 2 bases, with 10 bases between them. The germline V gene encodes CDR1 LNHDA and CDR2 SQIVND (reference sequence). This chain's CDR3 is CASSMVRPNYGYTF. The CDR3 bases are TGTGCCAGTAGTATGGTTAGACCCAACTATGGCTACACCTTC.

This clonotype showed up just a few times. A read error may be the cause here, since a much bigger clone is one base away. The V and J genes are TRBV5-1 and TRBJ2-1; 9 bases line up with TRBD2. Germline CDR1 reads SGHRS; CDR2 reads YFSETQ. CDR3 length: 15 amino acids. V shed 0 bases and J 4 bases; nucleotides not matched to a gene: 2. Written as DNA, the CDR3 is TGCGCCAGCAGCTTGGGGACTAGCGATTACAATGAGCAGTTCTTC. Residues: CASSLGTSDYNEQFF.

This clonotype was seen repeatedly, ten times or more. This chain links TRBV27 with TRBJ2-6, with TRBD1 matching 7 bases. The CDR3 extends over 18 amino acids. Germline V gene lookup returns CDR1 MNHEY and CDR2 SMNVEV (reference sequence). V lost 1 base and J lost 0; bases outside the gene matches: 6. CDR3 region: CASSLLVRDSSGANVLTF. In DNA, the CDR3 is TGTGCCAGCAGTTTATTGGTCAGGGACAGCTCTGGGGCCAACGTCCTGACTTTC.

In this sample, this clonotype turned up many times. The chain uses TRBV19 and TRBJ2-2; 7 bases agree with TRBD1. V was pared by 4 bases and J by 6 bases, with 8 bases of the junction left unmatched. This CDR3 spans 15 amino acids. The germline gives CDR1 LNHDA, CDR2 SQIVND (reference sequence). In nucleotides, the CDR3 is TGTGCCAGTAGTACCGGGCACAGGGGAGCCGGGGAGCTGTTTTTT. Translation: CASSTGHRGAGELFF.

To note about this clonotype: The junction does not match germline at one end; this may be a read error. The chain carries TRBV7-2 and TRBJ2-7; D ambiguous. The germline CDR1 and CDR2 sequences are SGHTA and FQGNSA. The CDR3 sequence is 12 residues long. The CDR3 sequence is CASSWSSYVQYF. DNA of the CDR3: TGTGCCAGCAGCTGGAGCTCCTACGTGCAGTACTTC.

Points on this clonotype: This clone may be a read error of a much larger clone one base away. The chain recombines TRBV24-1 with TRBJ2-5; possibly TRBD1 for D (6 bases). Germline loops: CDR1 KGHDR, CDR2 SFDVKD. The CDR3 is 21 amino acids. V lost 3 bases to trimming and J lost 5 bases, with 33 bases between them. The CDR3 DNA is TGTGCCACCAGTGATATCAAGGCCGCCGAGCCGACAGGTTTAAGAGCGGAGACCCAGTACTTC. Amino acid sequence: CATSDIKAAEPTGLRAETQYF.

This clonotype came up many times. The genes are TRBV7-9 and TRBJ2-5; 7 bases are a match to TRBD2. The CDR3 sequence is 15 residues long. CDR1 and CDR2 from the germline V gene are SEHNR and FQNEAQ (reference sequence). Trimming removed 5 bases from V and 5 bases from J; junction bases left unmatched: 11. The CDR3 nucleotides are TGTGCCAGCAGCAAGACTCTAGCGGCCATCGAGACCCAGTACTTC. Translating gives CASSKTLAAIETQYF.

This clonotype came up a few times. A much more abundant neighbour one base away suggests this may be a read error. The chain uses TRBV24-1 and TRBJ2-2, with D tentatively TRBD1 or TRBD2 (5 bases each). The CDR3 runs to 16 residues. Germline V gives CDR1 KGHDR, CDR2 SFDVKD. The CDR3 here is CATIQRDGQNTGELLF. The CDR3, as DNA: TGTGCCACCATTCAACGGGACGGTCAGAACACCGGGGAGCTGCTTTTT.

This clonotype was seen repeatedly, ten times or more. The V and J genes are TRBV4-3 and TRBJ2-3; D ambiguous. CDR3 length: 15 residues. Between the trimmed V and J ends, which lost 4 bases and 2 bases, there was a span of 13 bases. Germline values: CDR1 LGHNA, CDR2 YSLEER. CDR3 DNA: TGCGCCAGCAGCCCGACCCCCAGGACCACAGATACGCAGTATTTT. Translating gives CASSPTPRTTDTQYF.

This clonotype was observed many times. The chain recombines TRBV7-9 with TRBJ2-7; D call uncertain. The germline V gene encodes CDR1 SEHNR and CDR2 FQNEAQ (reference sequence). Trimming cost V 5 bases and J 5 bases, with 10 bases left between them. CDR3 length: 12 residues. In DNA form, the CDR3 reads TGTGCCAGCAGCCTAGGGCATGACGAGCAGTACTTC. Protein product: CASSLGHDEQYF. The variable domain in full, with the rest retrieved from reference TRBV7-9 and TRBJ2-7, is DTGVSQNPRHKITKRGQNVTFRCDPISEHNRLYWYRQTLGQGPEFLTYFQNEAQLEKSRLLSDRFSAERPKGSFSTLEIQRTEQGDSAMYLCASSLGHDEQYFGPGTRLTVT.

Of note for this clonotype: This could be a read error, since a much larger clone is one nucleotide away. The chain uses TRBV20-1 and TRBJ1-1; D is undetermined. Germline V gene data show CDR1 as DFQATT and CDR2 as SNEGSKA (reference sequence). The CDR3 is 13 residues long. CDR3 sequence reads: CGAPYYKNTEAFF. Here the CDR3 DNA reads TGCGGTGCTCCCTATTACAAGAACACTGAAGCTTTCTTT.

On this clonotype itself: A much larger clone differs by one base, so this may be a read error. The rearrangement uses TRBV7-9 and TRBJ1-4; unclear D gene. Germline V gene data show CDR1 as SEHNR and CDR2 as FQNEAQ (reference sequence). Trimming shortened V by 5 bases and J by 4 bases, and 11 bases separated the two germline ends. This CDR3 contains 14 residues. CDR3 sequence (DNA): TGTGCCAGCAGCGGAACCTCCAATAATGAAAAACTGTTTTTT. Amino acid sequence: CASSGTSNNEKLFF. Full variable domain (rest looked up from reference TRBV7-9 and TRBJ1-4): DTGVSQNPRHKITKRGQNVTFRCDPISEHNRLYWYRQTLGQGPEFLTYFQNEAQLEKSRLLSDRFSAERPKGSFSTLEIQRTEQGDSAMYLCASSGTSNNEKLFFGSGTQLSVL.

This clonotype appeared many times. The chain couples TRBV20-1 to TRBJ2-7; D unresolved. The V end was cut by 3 bases, the J end by 0 bases, with 9 bases between. CDR1 and CDR2 (germline): DFQATT, SNEGSKA (reference sequence). The CDR3 totals 13 residues. For the CDR3, the DNA is TGCAGTGCTAGTGTCTCCAACTCCTACGAGCAGTACTTC. Protein sequence: CSASVSNSYEQYF.

This chain connects TRBV6-2 or TRBV6-3 to TRBJ1-1; D gene unclear. CDR3 length: 15 amino acids. Trimming removed 5 bases from V and 6 bases from J, with 19 bases in between. The germline V gene encodes CDR1 MNHEY and CDR2 SVGEGT. Here the CDR3 reads CASSNGPGFEPEAFF. The CDR3, as DNA: TGTGCCAGCAGTAACGGACCAGGCTTCGAACCTGAAGCTTTCTTT.

This clonotype was counted at least ten times. The chain couples TRBV18 to TRBJ2-7; 10 bases match TRBD1. J was trimmed by 4 bases and V by 2 bases; bases with no gene match: 8. Germline V CDR1 and CDR2: KGHSH, LQKENI. This CDR3 is built from 16 residues. Written as DNA, the CDR3 is TGTGCCAGCTCACCAGCGGACCCGGGACAGGGGTACGAGCAGTACTTC. Amino acids: CASSPADPGQGYEQYF.

There are many counts of this clonotype. The chain combines TRBV20-1 with TRBJ2-5; D not certain. Germline CDR1 DFQATT, CDR2 SNEGSKA (reference sequence). Trimming left V 6 bases short and J 7 bases short, with 21 bases between. This CDR3 is built from 14 residues. Here the CDR3 DNA reads TGCAGTGCCAGAAGGGTTACAGAGTTATCGACCCAGTACTTC. Translated: CSARRVTELSTQYF.

This clonotype was found many times. J is TRBJ2-7 and V is TRBV7-2, with 12 bases lining up with TRBD2. Germline-derived CDR1 and CDR2 are SGHTA and FQGNSA. The CDR3 is 15 amino acids. Trimming took 5 bases from V and 1 from J; bases not matched to a gene: 3. The CDR3: CASSPTSGGSYEQYF. For the CDR3, the DNA is TGTGCCAGCAGCCCGACTAGCGGGGGATCCTACGAGCAGTACTTC.

For this clonotype: This could be a read error, since a much larger clone is one nucleotide away. The chain has TRBV5-1 and TRBJ2-1; a possible D gene is TRBD2 (6 bases). Germline CDR1 SGHRS, CDR2 YFSETQ. This CDR3 is 13 amino acids long. DNA of the CDR3: TGCGCCAGCGGCTTGTATAGCGGACGTGAGCAGTTCTTC. The encoded protein is CASGLYSGREQFF.